The T cell receptor beta chain described here comes from a study of T cell repertoires in cytomegalovirus infection. Study summary: Both a matching HLA type and CMV infection were indicated by public TCR beta signatures.

This clonotype was seen many times. The antigen remains undetermined. TCRdb recomputed calls from the reads with MiXCR, one row per CDR3 protein. Of 130,000 or so distinct CDR3 sequences in the sample, about 6% were seen once. Study-wide points: Pooled public TCR beta family frequency picked out CMV carriers with the relevant HLA. In two of eight donors, the top clonotype was HLA-C-restricted CMV-specific.

This clonotype originated in a human donor in good health (CMV status not recorded). Some clones in this sample may be carry-over from other donors' samples. Input material: PBMCs.

For the CDR3, the DNA is TGTGCCAGCATCAAAGACCTAGGGGGGTCGGCCCAGCATTTT. Amino acid sequence: CASIKDLGGSAQHF. The chain joins TRBV28 to TRBJ1-5, with a tentative D call TRBD1 (6 bases). This CDR3 contains 14 residues. The germline V gene has CDR1 MDHEN and CDR2 SYDVKM. Trimming took 7 bases from V and 11 from J, leaving 21 bases between them.